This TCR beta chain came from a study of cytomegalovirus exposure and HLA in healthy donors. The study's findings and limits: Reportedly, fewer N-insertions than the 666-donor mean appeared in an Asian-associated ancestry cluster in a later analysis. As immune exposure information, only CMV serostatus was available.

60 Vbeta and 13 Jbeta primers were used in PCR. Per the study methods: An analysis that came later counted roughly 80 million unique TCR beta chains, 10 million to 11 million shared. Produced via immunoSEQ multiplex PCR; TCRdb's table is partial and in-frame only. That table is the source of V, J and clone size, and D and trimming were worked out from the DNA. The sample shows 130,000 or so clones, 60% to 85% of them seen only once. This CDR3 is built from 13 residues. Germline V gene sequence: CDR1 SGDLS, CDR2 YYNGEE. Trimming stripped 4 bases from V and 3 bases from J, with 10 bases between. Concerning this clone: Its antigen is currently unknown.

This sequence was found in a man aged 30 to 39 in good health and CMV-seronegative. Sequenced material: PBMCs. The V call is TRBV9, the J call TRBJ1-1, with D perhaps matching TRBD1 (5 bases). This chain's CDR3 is CASSSGRYTEAFF. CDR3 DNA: TGTGCCAGCAGCTCAGGGAGGTACACTGAAGCTTTCTTT.